These T cell receptor beta chains were read from a single sample in a study of cytomegalovirus exposure and HLA in healthy donors. Using immunoSEQ multiplex PCR, the repertoire was profiled, and TCRdb retains in-frame clones only, with some absent. The data contain more than 95,000 clones, around 70% of them singletons. The material sequenced was PBMCs. The receptors were gathered from a man aged 40-50 years in good health and CMV-seropositive. Each CDR3 is given without its conserved first and last residue.

v_call,cdr3_length,cdr3_aa
TRBV6-4,12,ASSEGGYNQPQH
TRBV2,10,ASRPGQGEQY
TRBV5-1,16,ASRLEMRAQKGNTEAF
TRBV5-1,12,ASSHTASGNTIY
TRBV28,11,ASRATVFYEQY
TRBV7-9,13,ASSLSRGLIEKLF
TRBV28,13,ASSRQGASNTEAF
TRBV6-5,13,ASSLRPTVAYEQY
TRBV20-1,9,SASQGTEAF
TRBV7-6,13,ASSFLAGGTDTQY
TRBV11-2,14,ASSSNLRYDSYEQY
TRBV4-1,15,ASSQDWAGGLPDTQY
TRBV5-5,13,ASSGMGQGTETQY
TRBV11-1,11,ASSKGQVGELF
TRBV4-1,13,ASSLPDRLHTEAF
TRBV5-6,11,ASSLRYQETQY
TRBV5-4,12,ASSPSAGAGEQY
TRBV7-9,13,ASSPTTGRNTEAF
TRBV9,12,ASSVGTVSGEQF
TRBV7-9,12,ASSSDRGHTEAF
TRBV2,14,ASSVQNQGGADTQY
TRBV11-2,14,ASSSLGRSGTDTQY
TRBV29-1,11,SDTQGVLDTQY
TRBV29-1,10,SVGGRPYEQY
TRBV19,12,ASSPGDLATEAF
TRBV27,15,ASSSWVGGAYGNTIY
TRBV5-1,13,ASSFTGTGGYEQY
TRBV10-3,11,AISQGQYNEQF
TRBV6-6,13,ASIPRDRGAYEQY
TRBV5-5,12,ASILDSSYNEQF
TRBV11-2,10,ASTTGGYEQY
TRBV4-3,14,ASSLGAQGVMETQY
TRBV5-3,12,ARSFPRTAGEQY
TRBV9,14,ASSVEAGQGLHEQY
TRBV5-1,11,ASSLTGGNTIY
TRBV6-1,12,ASYETGGNQPQH
TRBV19,12,ASSVRGYTGELF
TRBV6-5,11,ASSYQGTGGQY
TRBV29-1,8,SAGADTQY
TRBV19,12,ASSRTRQSNTIY
TRBV19,12,ASSISRMNTEAF
TRBV25-1,14,ASSGGGGLSNQPQH
TRBV5-4,12,ASSTGQGINGYT
TRBV19,14,ASPAPGQGGTDTQY
TRBV5-1,13,ASSQQGIITGELF
TRBV7-2,11,ASSLDQKNTIY
TRBV4-1,14,ASSHARDRSNYGYT
TRBV28,12,ASSSARGTYGYT
TRBV5-6,12,ASSLRDRGLEQY
TRBV5-5,14,ASSLSGGRKNYGYT
TRBV7-9,13,ASSLPLAGSYEQY
TRBV2,12,ASSGQSGLEKLF
TRBV2,15,ASSEASGGARDNEQF
TRBV4-2,13,ASSQAGTGGGGYT
TRBV7-6,13,ASSSGTQTYNEQF
TRBV7-6,12,ASSLFVPRGPQH